This TCR beta chain emerged from a study of beta chain features in type 1 diabetes. One heparinised draw of blood, averaging roughly 110 mL, came from each donor. Study outcomes and limitations: The study found fewer insertions and more deletions at VDJ junctions in type 1 diabetes patients.

CDR1 MGHDK and CDR2 SYGVNS come from the germline V gene. CDR3 size: 12 residues. V was clipped by 7 bases and J by 5 bases, with 11 bases between them. Every bit of the isolated RNA underwent reverse transcription, so sequencing read expressed TCRB transcripts. The data were produced by immunoSEQ multiplex PCR, yet TCRdb's version contains in-frame clones alone and is incomplete. The sample lists about 260,000 clones, around 65% occurring once. Note on this clone: Its target is not known.

The receptor was isolated from a man younger than 40 in good health. The material sequenced was naive CD4+ T cells from blood. J is TRBJ1-2 and V is TRBV25-1; no definite D call. The CDR3 loop reads CASKVRSYGYTF. CDR3 nucleotides: TGTGCCAGCAAGGTCCGTTCGTATGGCTACACCTTC.